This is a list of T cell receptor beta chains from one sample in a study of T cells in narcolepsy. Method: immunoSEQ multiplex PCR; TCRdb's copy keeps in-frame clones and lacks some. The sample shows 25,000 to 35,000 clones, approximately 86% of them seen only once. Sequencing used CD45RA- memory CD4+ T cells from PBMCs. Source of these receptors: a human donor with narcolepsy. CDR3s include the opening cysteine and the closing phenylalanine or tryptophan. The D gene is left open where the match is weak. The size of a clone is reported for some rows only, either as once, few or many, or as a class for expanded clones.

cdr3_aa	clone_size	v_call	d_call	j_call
CASSLGQGTLKALYGYTF	-	TRBV2	TRBD1	TRBJ1-2
CSAETWDTQYF	-	TRBV20-1	-	TRBJ2-3
CASSDTGTTNGALHF	-	TRBV5-1	-	TRBJ1-6
CASSLGAGDTGELFF	-	TRBV5-1	-	TRBJ2-2
CASSENPSGVSDTQYF	-	TRBV2	TRBD2	TRBJ2-3
CASRPFSGGELTGELFF	-	TRBV28	TRBD2	TRBJ2-2
CASSLGTGELFF	-	TRBV11-2	-	TRBJ2-2
CASSYSLSGGEAFF	-	TRBV6-6	-	TRBJ1-1
CASSQASTANYGYTF	few	TRBV7-9	-	TRBJ1-2
CAGSGANTGELFF	-	TRBV7-9	-	TRBJ2-2